One T cell receptor beta chain is described in this entry. This record comes from a study of long-term antiretroviral therapy in people with HIV. J was trimmed by 1 base and V by 5 bases; bases with no gene match: 4. CDR1 is LNHNV and CDR2 is YYDKDF in the germline V gene (reference sequence). The CDR3 extends over 14 amino acids. Sequencing relied on immunoSEQ assay v3.0, run at survey level. The protocol was immunoSEQ multiplex PCR, while the TCRdb copy is restricted to in-frame clones and leaves out a portion. The sample contains fewer than 25,000 clones, 82% of which appear only once. The chain recombines TRBV15 with TRBJ2-7; 8 nucleotides agree with TRBD2. Material: unsorted PBMCs, obtained at the start of antiretroviral therapy. The TCR was taken from a man aged 50 or older with HIV. The CDR3 region has the DNA TGTGCCACCAGCTCGGGGGGGTCTTCCTACGAGCAGTACTTC. This codes for CATSSGGSSYEQYF.